The 11 T cell receptor beta chains below come from one sample, sequenced in a study of blood T cell repertoires in COVID-19. Repertoires were generated with immunoSEQ multiplex PCR, while TCRdb's copy carries only in-frame clones and drops some. The sample lists hundreds of thousands of clones, around 85% occurring once. Sequenced material: PBMCs or T cells enriched from blood (not recorded which). The receptor source for this set is a woman between 25 and 40 years old who had been exposed to COVID-19.

V and J are TRBV5-1 and TRBJ2-7; D perhaps matches TRBD2 (6 bases). This CDR3 has 13 amino acids. Germline V CDR1 and CDR2: SGHRS, YFSETQ. V lost 2 bases, J lost 5 bases, and 11 bases lay in between. The DNA of the CDR3 is TGCGCCAGCAGCTTTGGCGGGGCAGACGAGCAGTACTTC. The encoded protein is CASSFGGADEQYF.

The chain links TRBV30 to TRBJ2-7; D remains unclear. Per the germline V gene, CDR1 is GTSNPN and CDR2 is SVGIG (reference sequence). The CDR3 covers 15 residues. The V end lost 4 bases, the J end lost 7 bases, and 23 bases lay between the germline ends. The CDR3 protein is CAWTDLRNSISEQYF. Here the CDR3 DNA reads TGTGCCTGGACTGACCTTCGGAACAGCATTAGTGAGCAGTACTTC.

This chain joins TRBV5-6 and TRBJ1-2; possibly TRBD1 for D (5 bases). Trimming pared 4 bases from V and 4 bases from J, leaving 11 bases between. The CDR3 runs to 13 residues. Germline CDR1 is SGHDT and CDR2 is YYEEEE. The CDR3 reads CASSHDSFYGYTF. For the CDR3, the DNA is TGTGCCAGCAGCCATGACAGCTTCTATGGCTACACCTTC.

V and J are TRBV21-1 and TRBJ1-5. TRBV21-1 is reported as a pseudogene. The CDR3 extends over 13 amino acids. CDR3 in amino acids: CASSNRGNQPQHF. The CDR3, as DNA: TGTGCCAGCAGCAACCGGGGCAATCAGCCCCAGCATTTT.

This CDR3 reads CASSQGMYTGELFF. The DNA for the CDR3 is TGTGCCAGCAGTCAGGGGATGTACACCGGGGAGCTGTTTTTT. This rearrangement joins TRBV7-9 to TRBJ2-2; TRBD1 might be the D (6 bases). This CDR3 is 14 amino acids long. Trimming pared 6 bases from V and 3 bases from J, leaving 11 bases between. The germline gives CDR1 SEHNR, CDR2 FQNEAQ (reference sequence). Looking up the rest from reference TRBV7-9 and TRBJ2-2 gives the full variable domain: DTGVSQNPRHKITKRGQNVTFRCDPISEHNRLYWYRQTLGQGPEFLTYFQNEAQLEKSRLLSDRFSAERPKGSFSTLEIQRTEQGDSAMYLCASSQGMYTGELFFGEGSRLTVL.

The chain links TRBV28 to TRBJ2-1, with TRBD2 identical over 8 bases. The CDR3 consists of 14 residues. V lost 7 bases to trimming and J lost 15 bases; unmatched junction nucleotides: 17. CDR1 is MDHEN, CDR2 SYDVKM, per germline. CDR3 sequence: CASIGGGPETRLFF. The CDR3 DNA reads as TGTGCCAGCATCGGCGGGGGGCCCGAGACCCGGCTGTTCTTC.

The rearrangement links TRBV9 to TRBJ2-7; 8 bases fit TRBD1. The trim removed 0 bases at V and 2 bases at J, leaving 4 bases unmatched. The germline V gene encodes CDR1 SGDLS and CDR2 YYNGEE. The CDR3 extends over 15 amino acids. The CDR3 region is CASSVAQGAAYEQYF. CDR3 sequence (DNA): TGTGCCAGCAGCGTAGCGCAGGGGGCCGCCTACGAGCAGTACTTC.

The chain uses TRBV3-1 (or the pseudogene TRBV3-2) and TRBJ1-3; D is ambiguous. This CDR3 comprises 17 residues. Germline CDR1 reads LGHDT; CDR2 reads YNNKEL (reference sequence). V lost 2 bases and J 1 base, leaving 15 bases between the germline ends. DNA for the CDR3: TGTGCCAGCAGCCAACAGGTGCGAAGGTGGTCTGGAAACACCATATATTTT. Amino acid sequence: CASSQQVRRWSGNTIYF.

This chain links TRBV5-8 with TRBJ1-1; D unresolved. The germline V gene has CDR1 SGHTS and CDR2 YDEGEE. This CDR3 has 15 residues. With 3 bases removed from V and 4 bases from J, the gap between germline ends came to 16 bases. DNA for the CDR3: TGTGCCAGCAGCTATAGGGCGACTCGGGGCACTGAAGCTTTCTTT. This codes for CASSYRATRGTEAFF.

This clone has ten or more counts. The chain joins TRBV9 to TRBJ2-2; 8 nucleotides align to TRBD1. V was clipped by 0 bases and J by 1 base; unmatched bases: 2. The CDR3 runs 16 residues. Germline V gene lookup returns CDR1 SGDLS and CDR2 YYNGEE. CDR3 sequence reads: CASSVAGTGNTGELFF. CDR3 DNA: TGTGCCAGCAGCGTAGCGGGGACAGGGAACACCGGGGAGCTGTTTTTT.

The chain has TRBV6-5 and TRBJ1-6; D unclear. Germline V gene sequence: CDR1 MNHEY, CDR2 SVGAGI. This CDR3 contains 15 residues. Trimming removed 6 bases from V and 0 bases from J, with 9 bases in between. CDR3 sequence reads: CASRRESSYNSPLHF. CDR3 in DNA: TGTGCCAGCAGAAGAGAGAGCTCCTATAATTCACCCCTCCACTTT.